Listed below are T cell receptor beta chains from one sample, sequenced in a study of control samples from healthy donors and cancer patients. Profiling relied on immunoSEQ multiplex PCR, and the TCRdb table lists in-frame clones only, not all of them. The data show about 3,000 clones, with 78% seen just once and about 30% held by the top ten. The sequenced sample was formalin-fixed, paraffin-embedded tissue. All receptors derive from a male donor with melanoma. Each CDR3 is given with its conserved first and last residue. Fields, in order: J gene, D gene, V gene, clone size, CDR3 protein, CDR3 DNA. A D gene is named only where the DNA matches it firmly. Clone size is not always given. Where it is, it says once, few, many or a class for expanded clones.

>TRBJ2-7|.|TRBV21-1|once
CASSKRNRRQGDRGSTYEQYF
TGTGCCAGCAGCAAACGAAACCGCCGGCAGGGAGACCGAGGCTCTACCTACGAGCAGTACTTC
>TRBJ2-1|TRBD2|TRBV7-2|.
CASSLDVASGSYNEQFF
TGTGCCAGCAGCTTAGATGTTGCTAGCGGGAGTTACAATGAGCAGTTCTTC
>TRBJ1-5|.|TRBV6-4|.
CASSDSRDDTQPQHF
TGTGCCAGCAGTGACTCCCGGGACGACACTCAGCCCCAGCATTTT
>TRBJ1-6|.|TRBV3-1/TRBV3-2|.
CASSSTGIYGSPLHF
TGTGCCAGCAGCTCAACAGGGATCTATGGTTCACCCCTCCACTTT
>TRBJ1-1|TRBD1|TRBV6-1|.
CASSEATWTGGKNTEAFF
TGTGCCAGCAGTGAAGCGACATGGACAGGGGGGAAGAACACTGAAGCTTTCTTT
>TRBJ2-3|.|TRBV20-1|.
CRAGATDTQYF
TGCAGAGCAGGAGCCACAGATACGCAGTATTTT
>TRBJ1-5|TRBD1|TRBV19|.
CASSGTGLGQPQHF
TGTGCCAGTAGCGGGACAGGGCTGGGTCAGCCCCAGCATTTT